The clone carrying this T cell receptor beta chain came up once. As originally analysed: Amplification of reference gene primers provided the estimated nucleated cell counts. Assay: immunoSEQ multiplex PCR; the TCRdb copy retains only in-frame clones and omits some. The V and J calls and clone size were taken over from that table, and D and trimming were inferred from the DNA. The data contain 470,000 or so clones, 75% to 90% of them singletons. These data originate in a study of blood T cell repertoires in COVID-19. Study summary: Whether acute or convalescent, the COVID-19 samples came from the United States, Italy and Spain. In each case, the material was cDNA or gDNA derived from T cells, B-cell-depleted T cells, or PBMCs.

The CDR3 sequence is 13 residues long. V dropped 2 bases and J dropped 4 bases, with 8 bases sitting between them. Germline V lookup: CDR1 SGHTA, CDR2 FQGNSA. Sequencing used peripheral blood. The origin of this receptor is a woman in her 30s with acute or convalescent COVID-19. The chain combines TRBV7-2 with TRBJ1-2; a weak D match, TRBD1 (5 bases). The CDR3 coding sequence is TGTGCCAGCAGCTTATCAGGGATCTATGGCTACACCTTC. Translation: CASSLSGIYGYTF.